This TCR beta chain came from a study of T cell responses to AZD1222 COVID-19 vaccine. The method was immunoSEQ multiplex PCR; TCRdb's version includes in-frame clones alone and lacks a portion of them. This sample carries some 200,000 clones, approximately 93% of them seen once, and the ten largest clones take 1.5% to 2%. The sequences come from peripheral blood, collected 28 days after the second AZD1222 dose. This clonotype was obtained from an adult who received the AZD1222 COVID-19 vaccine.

CDR3 amino acids: CASSRGRGNNEQFF. CDR3 bases: TGTGCCAGCAGCAGAGGCAGGGGGAACAATGAGCAGTTCTTC. The chain links TRBV9 to TRBJ2-1; 7 bases are a match to TRBD1. The CDR3 has 14 residues. The germline CDR1 and CDR2 sequences are SGDLS and YYNGEE. With V trimmed by 4 bases and J by 5 bases, 6 bases remained unmatched.